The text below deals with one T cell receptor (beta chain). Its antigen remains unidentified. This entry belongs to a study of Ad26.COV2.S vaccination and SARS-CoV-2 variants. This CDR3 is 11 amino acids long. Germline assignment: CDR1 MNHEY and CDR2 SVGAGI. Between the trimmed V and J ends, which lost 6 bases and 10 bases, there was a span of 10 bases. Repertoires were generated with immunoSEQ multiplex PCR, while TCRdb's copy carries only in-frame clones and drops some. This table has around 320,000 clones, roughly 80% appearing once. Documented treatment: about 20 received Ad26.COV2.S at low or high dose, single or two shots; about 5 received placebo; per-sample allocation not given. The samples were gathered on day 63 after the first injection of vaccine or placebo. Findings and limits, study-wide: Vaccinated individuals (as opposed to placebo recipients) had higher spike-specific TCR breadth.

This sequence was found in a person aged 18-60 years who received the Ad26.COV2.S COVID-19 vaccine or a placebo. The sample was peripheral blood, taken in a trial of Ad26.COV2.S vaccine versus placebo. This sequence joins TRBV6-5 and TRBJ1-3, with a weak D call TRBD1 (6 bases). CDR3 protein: CASSSRGTIYF. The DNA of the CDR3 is TGTGCCAGCAGCTCGAGGGGGACCATATATTTT.